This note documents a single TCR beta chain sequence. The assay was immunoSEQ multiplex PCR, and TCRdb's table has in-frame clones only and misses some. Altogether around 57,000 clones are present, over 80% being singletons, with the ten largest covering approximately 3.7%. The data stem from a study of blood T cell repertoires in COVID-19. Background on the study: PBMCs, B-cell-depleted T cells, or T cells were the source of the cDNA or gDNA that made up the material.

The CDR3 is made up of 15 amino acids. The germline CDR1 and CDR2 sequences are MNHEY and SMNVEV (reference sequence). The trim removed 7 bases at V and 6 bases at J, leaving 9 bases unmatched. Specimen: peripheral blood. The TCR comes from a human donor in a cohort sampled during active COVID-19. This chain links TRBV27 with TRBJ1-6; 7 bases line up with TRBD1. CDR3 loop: CASTPQGTVNSPLHF. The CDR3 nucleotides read TGTGCCAGCACGCCCCAGGGGACAGTTAATTCACCCCTCCACTTT.